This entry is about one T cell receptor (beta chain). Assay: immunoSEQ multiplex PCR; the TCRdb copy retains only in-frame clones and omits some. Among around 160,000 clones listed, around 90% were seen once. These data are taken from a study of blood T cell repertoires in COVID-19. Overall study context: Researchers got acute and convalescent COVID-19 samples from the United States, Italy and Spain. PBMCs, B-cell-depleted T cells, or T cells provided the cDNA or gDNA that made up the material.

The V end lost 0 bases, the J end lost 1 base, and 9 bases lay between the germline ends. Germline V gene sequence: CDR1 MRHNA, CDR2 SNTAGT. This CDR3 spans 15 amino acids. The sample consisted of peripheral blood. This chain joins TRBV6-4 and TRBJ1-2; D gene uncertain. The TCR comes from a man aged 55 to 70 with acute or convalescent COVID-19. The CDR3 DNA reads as TGTGCCAGCAGTGACTCTGGGAGCTTTAACTATGGCTACACCTTC. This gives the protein CASSDSGSFNYGYTF.